The 5 T cell receptor beta chains below all came from one sample that was sequenced in a study of Graves' ophthalmopathy and Graves' hyperthyroidism listed by TCRdb under 2018. TCRdb names Illumina HiSeq 2000 as the instrument used. For repertoire sequencing, TCR beta CDR3 regions were amplified from RNA transcripts. A first-round RT-PCR used HTBI primers with the Qiagen OneStep RT-PCR kit, followed by a second-round multiplex PCR, size selection and purification. TCRdb applied fastp at Q25 and MiXCR to the public reads, then kept only in-frame beta chains. Rows with one shared CDR3 protein collapse into an entry with the most common genes and DNA. Across this sample there are a few hundred thousand distinct CDR3 sequences, with about 40% seen only once. About 4.6% of the sample belongs to the ten largest clones. Sequenced material: peripheral blood or thyroid tissue (not recorded which). These receptors all stem from an adult man with Graves' hyperthyroidism.

This clonotype appeared many times. This chain uses TRBV20-1 with TRBJ1-1; a weak D match, TRBD1 (6 bases). CDR3 length: 13 amino acids. Germline V gene lookup returns CDR1 DFQATT and CDR2 SNEGSKA (reference sequence). The V end lost 3 bases, the J end lost 0 bases, and 8 bases lay between the germline ends. CDR3 protein: CSARGGMNTEAFF. CDR3 DNA sequence: TGCAGTGCTAGGGGGGGCATGAACACTGAAGCTTTCTTT.

This clonotype was counted only a few times. The V call is TRBV24-1, the J call TRBJ1-2, with D possibly matching TRBD1 (6 bases). The CDR3 runs 15 residues. V gave up 4 bases and J gave up 4 bases, with 15 bases separating them. CDR1 KGHDR and CDR2 SFDVKD come from the germline V gene. The CDR3 loop reads CATSDEGGSGYGYTF. CDR3 sequence (DNA): TGTGCCACCAGTGACGAAGGGGGTTCGGGCTATGGCTACACCTTC.

This clonotype has just one count. A clone one base away is much larger, so this may be a read error. This chain uses TRBV11-2 with TRBJ2-2, with 7 bases fitting TRBD1. V shed 3 bases, J shed 1 base, and the junction held 2 bases outside the gene matches. Germline V gives CDR1 SGHAT, CDR2 FQNNGV. The CDR3 runs 15 residues. CDR3 coding DNA: TGTGCCAGCAGCTTCCGGACAGGGAACACCGGGGAGCTGTTTTTT. Translating it yields CASSFRTGNTGELFF. Together with reference TRBV11-2 and TRBJ2-2, the CDR3 gives the full variable domain: EAGVAQSPRYKIIEKRQSVAFWCNPISGHATLYWYQQILGQGPKLLIQFQNNGVVDDSQLPKDRFSAERLKGVDSTLKIQPAKLEDSAVYLCASSFRTGNTGELFFGEGSRLTVL.

This clonotype was seen ten or more times. This sequence joins TRBV9 and TRBJ1-2, with D possibly TRBD1 on 5 matching bases. Germline loops: CDR1 SGDLS, CDR2 YYNGEE. Trimming took off 0 bases at V and 4 bases at J, with 13 bases between the two ends. There are 15 residues in the CDR3. The CDR3 loop is CASSVAEGLSYGYTF. DNA for the CDR3: TGTGCCAGCAGCGTAGCGGAGGGGTTAAGCTATGGCTACACCTTC.

In its sample, this clonotype was seen many times. The rearrangement links TRBV19 to TRBJ2-2; the D is unclear. The CDR3 extends over 14 amino acids. Germline CDR1 LNHDA, CDR2 SQIVND (reference sequence). With 4 bases removed from V and 2 bases from J, the gap between germline ends came to 8 bases. The CDR3 region has the DNA TGTGCCAGTAGTACCTACTTCAACACCGGGGAGCTGTTTTTT. This translates into CASSTYFNTGELFF.